These 5 T cell receptor beta chains originate from one sample sequenced in a study of blood T cell repertoires in COVID-19. Profiled with immunoSEQ multiplex PCR; TCRdb holds only in-frame clones, not every one. Of about 210,000 clones detected, 81% appear once; the ten largest clones hold approximately 9%. Sequencing used PBMCs or T cells enriched from blood (not recorded which). The receptors originated from a woman between 50 and 59 years old with acute COVID-19.

The V call is TRBV11-3, the J call TRBJ1-2; D remains ambiguous. V was trimmed by 6 bases and J by 2 bases, leaving 4 bases between them. Germline V gene sequence: CDR1 SGHNT, CDR2 YENEEA. The CDR3 is made up of 11 amino acids. Here the CDR3 DNA reads TGTGCCAGCAGTGCGAACTATGGCTACACCTTC. Its translation: CASSANYGYTF.

The gene calls are TRBV7-6 and TRBJ2-7; 8 positions match TRBD1. There are 13 residues in the CDR3. J was trimmed by 8 bases and V by 4 bases; bases with no gene match: 7. Germline values: CDR1 SGHVS, CDR2 FNYEAQ. The CDR3 loop is CASSSNTGGQQYF. CDR3 nucleotides: TGTGCCAGCAGCTCCAATACAGGGGGACAGCAGTACTTC.

The chain links TRBV7-9 to TRBJ2-5; D is ambiguous. Trimming stripped 3 bases from V and 4 bases from J, with 12 bases between. Germline V gene lookup returns CDR1 SEHNR and CDR2 FQNEAQ (reference sequence). This CDR3 spans 14 amino acids. The CDR3 DNA reads as TGTGCCAGCAGCTTTCACGGCCAGCGAGAGACCCAGTACTTC. It is translated as CASSFHGQRETQYF.

Notes on this clone: One junction end disagrees with the germline gene, perhaps due to a read error. The chain recombines TRBV28 with TRBJ2-2; D uncertain. The CDR3 contains 13 residues. Germline lookup yields CDR1 MDHEN and CDR2 SYDVKM. CDR3 nucleotides: TGTGCCAGCAGCTTATCCCCGACCGGGGAGCTGTTTTTT. The encoded protein is CASSLSPTGELFF.

The rearrangement uses TRBV2 and TRBJ1-2; D perhaps matches TRBD1 (6 bases). The CDR3 runs 14 residues. The germline V gene has CDR1 SNHLY and CDR2 FYNNEI. The germline V and J ends were trimmed by 8 bases and 2 bases, with 15 bases remaining between them. The CDR3 region has the DNA TGTGCCAGCGCCGGGCAGGGGCAAAACTATGGCTACACCTTC. Its protein product is CASAGQGQNYGYTF. Looking up the rest from reference TRBV2 and TRBJ1-2 gives the full variable domain: EPEVTQTPSHQVTQMGQEVILRCVPISNHLYFYWYRQILGQKVEFLVSFYNNEISEKSEIFDDQFSVERPDGSNFTLKIRSTKLEDSAMYFCASAGQGQNYGYTFGSGTRLTVV.